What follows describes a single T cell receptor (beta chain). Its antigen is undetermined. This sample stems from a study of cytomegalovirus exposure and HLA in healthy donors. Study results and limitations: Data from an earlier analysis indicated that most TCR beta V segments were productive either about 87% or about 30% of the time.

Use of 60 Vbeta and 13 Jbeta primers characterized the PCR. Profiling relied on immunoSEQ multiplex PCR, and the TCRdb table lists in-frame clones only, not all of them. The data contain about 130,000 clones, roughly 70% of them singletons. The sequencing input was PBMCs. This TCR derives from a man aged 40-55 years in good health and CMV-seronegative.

DNA for the CDR3: TGCGCCAGCAGCTTGGCCGTGGCAGGGGTTCGCGAGCAGTACTTC. Its translation is CASSLAVAGVREQYF. The chain has TRBV5-1 and TRBJ2-7, with D possibly matching TRBD1 (6 bases). The ends were cut back, 0 bases at V and 6 bases at J, with 16 bases in the middle. There are 15 residues in the CDR3. Germline CDR1 reads SGHRS; CDR2 reads YFSETQ.